The rows below give T cell receptor beta chains drawn from one sample of a study of T cells in Graves' hyperthyroidism and ophthalmopathy. MiXCR, applied by TCRdb to the multiplex PCR reads, yields one record per CDR3 protein. Of nearly 750,000 distinct CDR3 sequences in the sample, about a third were seen once. Sequencing was performed on blood. These receptors originate from a woman aged 40 to 50 with Graves' hyperthyroidism. Both conserved end residues are part of each CDR3. A D gene is named only where the DNA matches it firmly. The size field is filled for only some rows; it gives once, few, many or a size class.

clone size	V gene	D gene	J gene	CDR3 DNA	CDR3 protein
many	TRBV7-8	NA	TRBJ2-5	TGTGCCAGCAGCTACGGGACTGCAGTACAAGAGACCCAGTACTTC	CASSYGTAVQETQYF
NA	TRBV14	TRBD1	TRBJ2-7	TGTGCCAGCAGCCCGGAAGGGACAGGCAGAGCGTACGAGCAGTACTTC	CASSPEGTGRAYEQYF
NA	TRBV12-3/TRBV12-4	TRBD1	TRBJ1-5	TGTGCCAGCAGTTTAAAGGGGGCGCGCAATCAGCCCCAGCATTTT	CASSLKGARNQPQHF
NA	TRBV20-1	NA	TRBJ2-5	TGCAGTGCTAGGGCCCAGGGTAATCAGCCCCAGTACTTC	CSARAQGNQPQYF
many	TRBV6-5	NA	TRBJ2-5	TGTGCCAGCAGTCTCCCCGGGGCGGAGACCCAGTACTTC	CASSLPGAETQYF
few	TRBV7-8	NA	TRBJ1-1	TGTGCCAGCAGCTTTTATGGGGGCGCGGAAGCTTTCTTT	CASSFYGGAEAFF
NA	TRBV29-1	NA	TRBJ2-7	TGCAGCGTTGTGGGGACGGACTCCTACGAGCAGTACTTC	CSVVGTDSYEQYF
few	TRBV6-2/TRBV6-3	NA	TRBJ2-7	TGTGCCAGCCGAGTTATCCCCTCGACTAGTCCCTACGAGCAGTACTTC	CASRVIPSTSPYEQYF
once	TRBV10-1	TRBD1	TRBJ1-5	TGCGCCAGAGACAGGGGTGGGCAGCCCCAGCATTTT	CARDRGGQPQHF
NA	TRBV20-1	NA	TRBJ1-3	TGCAGTGCTAGAACGGGCTTTGCTGGAAACACCATATATTTT	CSARTGFAGNTIYF
NA	TRBV10-3	TRBD1	TRBJ1-3	TGTGCCATCAGTGGGGACAGCCTGAACACCATATATTTT	CAISGDSLNTIYF
few	TRBV19	NA	TRBJ2-5	TGTGCCAGCCGCCGACAGGCCGAAGAGACCCAGTACTTC	CASRRQAEETQYF
NA	TRBV7-9	NA	TRBJ2-2	TGTGCCAGCAGCTTAGGGGGGGCCCTTCCCACCGGGGAGCTGTTTTTT	CASSLGGALPTGELFF
few	TRBV5-1	TRBD2	TRBJ2-2	TGCGCCAGCAGCCAAGAATCACTAGCGTTGGGATCCGGGGAGCTGTTTTTT	CASSQESLALGSGELFF
few	TRBV6-5	TRBD1	TRBJ1-2	TGTGCCAGCAGTTACACCGATGAGGGGGCCGCAGGGTATGGCTACACCTTC	CASSYTDEGAAGYGYTF
few	TRBV6-5	TRBD1	TRBJ2-7	TGTGCCAGCAGTTACAAAAGAGGACAGGGTACCTACGAGCAGTACTTC	CASSYKRGQGTYEQYF
many	TRBV5-8	NA	TRBJ1-2	TGTGCCAGCAGCTTGGGGACAACTCCTAACTATGGCTACACCTTC	CASSLGTTPNYGYTF
once	TRBV24-1	NA	TRBJ1-2	TGTGCCACCAGTGGCCCAGGACAGAGTGTCAACTATGGCTACACCTTC	CATSGPGQSVNYGYTF
NA	TRBV20-1	TRBD1	TRBJ1-6	TGCAGTGCTAGAGTGTCAGGGGGACTCTTTAGGTCACCCCTCCACTTT	CSARVSGGLFRSPLHF
NA	TRBV28	NA	TRBJ1-2	TGTGCCAGCAGTTTATCGATAAACGCAGGGCTTGGCTACACCTTC	CASSLSINAGLGYTF
once	TRBV24-1	NA	TRBJ2-5	TGTGCCACCAGCATGAGGGGTTTGGAGACCCAGTACTTC	CATSMRGLETQYF
many	TRBV7-2	TRBD1	TRBJ1-4	TGTGCCAGCAGCTCCCTGACAGGGGGCAATGAAAAACTGTTTTTT	CASSSLTGGNEKLFF